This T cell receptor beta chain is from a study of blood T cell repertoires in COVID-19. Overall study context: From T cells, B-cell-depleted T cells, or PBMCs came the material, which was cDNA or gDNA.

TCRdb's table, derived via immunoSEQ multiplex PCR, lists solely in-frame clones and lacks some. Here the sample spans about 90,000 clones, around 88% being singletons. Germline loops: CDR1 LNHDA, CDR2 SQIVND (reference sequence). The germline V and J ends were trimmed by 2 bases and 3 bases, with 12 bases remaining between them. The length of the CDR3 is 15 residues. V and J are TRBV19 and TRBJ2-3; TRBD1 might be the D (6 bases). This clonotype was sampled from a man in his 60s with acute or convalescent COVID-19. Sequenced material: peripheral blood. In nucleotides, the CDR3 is TGTGCCAGTAGTATATCCAGGGGACGGACAGATACGCAGTATTTT. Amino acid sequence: CASSISRGRTDTQYF.